This TCR beta chain was retrieved from a study of cytomegalovirus exposure and HLA in healthy donors. The PCR ran on 60 Vbeta and 13 Jbeta primers. Source study methods: The count from a later analysis was some 81 million unique TCR beta chains, approximately 9.9 million of them shared. TCRdb's copy holds only in-frame clones and misses some; the assay was immunoSEQ multiplex PCR. D and trimming were read from the DNA, whereas the V and J calls and clone size are those reported in that table. The sample lists around 300,000 clones, around 66% occurring once. The clonotype originates from a female donor in good health and CMV-seronegative. The sample comprised PBMCs.

The CDR3 spells CASSVQGEQYF. In DNA form, the CDR3 reads TGCGCCAGCAGCGTACAGGGGGAGCAGTACTTC. V usage is TRBV5-1 and J usage is TRBJ2-7; 7 nucleotides match TRBD1. The CDR3 loop spans 11 amino acids. Germline CDR1 reads SGHRS; CDR2 reads YFSETQ. J was trimmed by 7 bases and V by 4 bases; bases with no gene match: 2.